The 7 T cell receptor beta chains below all came from one sample that was sequenced in a study of blood T cell repertoires in COVID-19. Libraries were prepared by immunoSEQ multiplex PCR; TCRdb keeps only in-frame clonotypes and omits some of them. Of 380,000 or so clones listed, approximately 91% were seen once; the top ten hold approximately 2%. The sequenced material came from PBMCs or T cells enriched from blood (not recorded which). These receptors were taken from a woman aged 40 to 50 with acute COVID-19.

This clone was seen ten or more times. The rearrangement links TRBV4-2 to TRBJ2-1; D unresolved. Germline lookup yields CDR1 LGHNA and CDR2 YNFKEQ. The CDR3 loop spans 16 amino acids. Trimming left V 0 bases short and J 5 bases short, with 14 bases between. The CDR3 sequence: CASSQDEASGHNEQFF. The CDR3 nucleotides read TGTGCCAGCAGCCAAGATGAGGCTAGTGGCCACAATGAGCAGTTCTTC.

V usage is TRBV7-9 and J usage is TRBJ2-5; 8 nucleotides align to TRBD1. Trimming removed 5 bases from V and 1 base from J; junction bases left unmatched: 3. Germline CDR1 reads SEHNR; CDR2 reads FQNEAQ (reference sequence). The CDR3 is made up of 14 amino acids. CDR3 region: CASSITGGQETQYF. CDR3 bases: TGTGCCAGCAGCATTACAGGGGGCCAAGAGACCCAGTACTTC.

The rearrangement links TRBV4-2 to TRBJ2-1; 7 nucleotides agree with TRBD1. CDR1 LGHNA and CDR2 YNFKEQ come from the germline V gene. Trimming at V came to 7 bases and at J to 2 bases, leaving 8 bases not matched to a gene. This CDR3 is built from 15 residues. CDR3: CASTRGDSPYNEQFF. DNA of the CDR3: TGTGCCAGCACCCGAGGGGACAGCCCCTACAATGAGCAGTTCTTC.

This clone appeared a few times. V is TRBV7-9 and J is TRBJ2-7, with D maybe TRBD1 (5 bases). Germline V CDR1 and CDR2: SEHNR, FQNEAQ (reference sequence). The CDR3 contains 16 residues. The V end lost 1 base, the J end lost 7 bases, and 20 bases lay between the germline ends. The CDR3 DNA sequence: TGTGCCAGCAGCTTAGGGTTAAGGGGCCGCGTGGGGGAGCAGTACTTC. This gives the protein CASSLGLRGRVGEQYF.

This chain joins TRBV10-1 and TRBJ2-3; the match to TRBD2 covers 12 bases. There are 15 residues in the CDR3. Trimming took 2 bases from V and 7 from J; bases not matched to a gene: 4. Germline loops: CDR1 WNHNN, CDR2 SYGVQD (reference sequence). The chain's CDR3 is CASSETSGGPNTQYF. Here the CDR3 DNA reads TGCGCCAGCAGTGAGACTAGCGGGGGGCCGAATACGCAGTATTTT.

The J gene is TRBJ1-1, the V gene TRBV27; no definite D call. V lost 0 bases and J 3 bases, leaving 14 bases between the germline ends. The V gene's germline CDR1 is MNHEY and CDR2 SMNVEV (reference sequence). CDR3 length equals 16 residues. The CDR3 DNA reads as TGTGCCAGCAGTTTATCGCTGCAGGACTTTGACACTGAAGCTTTCTTT. It encodes CASSLSLQDFDTEAFF.

The chain uses TRBV5-4 and TRBJ2-3; D is perhaps TRBD1 (6 bases). There are 15 residues in the CDR3. The germline V gene has CDR1 SGHNT and CDR2 YYREEE (reference sequence). With 4 bases removed from V and 0 bases from J, the gap between germline ends came to 12 bases. CDR3 coding DNA: TGTGCCAGCAGCCTGACAGGATTTAGCACAGATACGCAGTATTTT. This encodes CASSLTGFSTDTQYF.